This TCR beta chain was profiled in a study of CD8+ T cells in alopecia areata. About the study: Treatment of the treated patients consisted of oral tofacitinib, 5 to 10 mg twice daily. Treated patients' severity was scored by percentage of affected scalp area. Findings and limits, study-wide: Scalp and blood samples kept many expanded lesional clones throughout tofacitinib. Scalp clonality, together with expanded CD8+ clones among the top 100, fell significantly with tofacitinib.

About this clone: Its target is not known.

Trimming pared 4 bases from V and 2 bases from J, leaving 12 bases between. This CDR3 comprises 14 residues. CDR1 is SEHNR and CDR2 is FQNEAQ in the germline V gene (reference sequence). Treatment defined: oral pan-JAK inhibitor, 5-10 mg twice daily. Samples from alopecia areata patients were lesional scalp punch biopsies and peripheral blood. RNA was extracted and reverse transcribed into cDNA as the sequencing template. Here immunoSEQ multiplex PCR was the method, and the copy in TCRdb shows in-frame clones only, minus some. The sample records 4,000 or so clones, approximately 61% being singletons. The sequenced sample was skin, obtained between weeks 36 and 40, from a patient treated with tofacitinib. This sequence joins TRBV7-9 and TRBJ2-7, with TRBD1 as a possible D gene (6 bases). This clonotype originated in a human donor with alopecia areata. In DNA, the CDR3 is TGTGCCAGCAGCTCCGACAGGCCAGCCTACGAGCAGTACTTC. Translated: CASSSDRPAYEQYF.